A selection of T cell receptor beta chains follows, all from one sample in a study of T cells in Graves' hyperthyroidism and ophthalmopathy. TCRdb fed the multiplex PCR reads into MiXCR, producing one record per CDR3 protein. The profile shows 250,000 or so distinct CDR3 sequences, roughly 15% of them singletons. The sequenced sample consisted of blood. The receptors come from a woman aged 40 to 55 with Graves' hyperthyroidism that later progressed to Graves' ophthalmopathy. Both conserved end residues are part of each CDR3. D genes are given only for firm matches. Expanded clones get a size class; other rows say once, few or many, or leave the size out.

TRBV4-1,TRBD1,many,TRBJ2-3,CASSREKWTGGSTDTQYF,TGCGCCAGCAGCCGGGAAAAATGGACAGGGGGGAGCACAGATACGCAGTATTTT
TRBV28,-,many,TRBJ2-1,CASSLSLNEQFF,TGTGCCAGCAGTTTATCCCTCAATGAGCAGTTCTTC
TRBV27,-,many,TRBJ1-6,CASSPVVGSPLHF,TGTGCCAGCAGTCCCGTAGTCGGTTCACCCCTCCACTTT
TRBV3-1,-,many,TRBJ2-3,CASSQIDSTDTQYF,TGTGCCAGCAGCCAAATAGACAGCACAGATACGCAGTATTTT
TRBV19,TRBD2,-,TRBJ2-1,CASMVLAGVEQFF,TGTGCCAGTATGGTCCTAGCGGGAGTTGAGCAGTTCTTC
TRBV5-6,-,many,TRBJ1-5,CASSSTRNQSNQPQHF,TGTGCCAGCAGCTCCACACGAAACCAGAGTAATCAGCCCCAGCATTTT
TRBV19,-,many,TRBJ2-1,CASRGYNEQFF,TGTGCCAGTAGGGGTTACAATGAGCAGTTCTTC
TRBV29-1,-,-,TRBJ1-2,CSVGFGQLSSGYTF,TGCAGCGTTGGTTTTGGGCAGCTTTCCTCCGGCTACACCTTC
TRBV28,TRBD1,many,TRBJ1-4,CASSESRGFWEKLFF,TGTGCCAGCAGCGAATCCAGGGGGTTTTGGGAAAAACTGTTTTTT
TRBV12-3/TRBV12-4,-,many,TRBJ1-4,CASSPGSGLFF,TGTGCCAGCAGCCCAGGGTCGGGACTGTTTTTT
TRBV19,TRBD2,-,TRBJ2-3,CASSKERAGVSADTQYF,TGTGCCAGTAGTAAAGAAAGAGCGGGAGTTAGCGCAGATACGCAGTATTTT
TRBV11-2,-,many,TRBJ2-7,CASSLSFRASRTYEQYF,TGTGCCAGCAGCTTAAGTTTTCGGGCTAGCAGAACCTACGAGCAGTACTTC
TRBV27,-,many,TRBJ2-1,CASSTFDEQFF,TGTGCCAGCAGTACGTTTGATGAGCAGTTCTTC
TRBV28,-,many,TRBJ2-7,CASSILTGFRYEQYF,TGTGCCAGCAGTATACTAACAGGTTTTCGCTACGAGCAGTACTTC